A selection of T cell receptor beta chains follows, all from one sample in a study of blood T cell repertoires in COVID-19. The data were produced by immunoSEQ multiplex PCR, yet TCRdb's version contains in-frame clones alone and is incomplete. The sample has tens of thousands of clones, 80% to 90% seen once. The sequencing sample was made of peripheral blood. The origin of the receptors is a human donor in a cohort sampled during active COVID-19. CDR3s include the opening cysteine and the closing phenylalanine or tryptophan. A D gene is named only where the DNA matches it firmly.

13 - TRBJ1-4 TRBV2 TGTGCCAGCAATTACAGGGAAAATGAAAAACTGTTTTTT CASNYRENEKLFF
15 - TRBJ2-6 TRBV7-2 TGTGCCAGCAGCTCGGAGGTGCCCGGGGCCAACGTCCTGACTTTC CASSSEVPGANVLTF
15 TRBD1 TRBJ2-7 TRBV18 TGTGCCAGCTCACCACCCCGGACAGGGGACTACGAGCAGTACTTC CASSPPRTGDYEQYF
14 - TRBJ2-1 TRBV6-5 TGTGCCAGCAGTTACAGGGCAGGGGACAATGAGCAGTTCTTC CASSYRAGDNEQFF
14 TRBD1 TRBJ2-7 TRBV3-1/TRBV3-2 TGTGCCAGCAGCCAAAGGACAGGGTTTAACGAGCAGTACTTC CASSQRTGFNEQYF
14 TRBD1 TRBJ1-5 TRBV19 TGTGCCAGTGGGACGGGACAGAGCAATCAGCCCCAGCATTTT CASGTGQSNQPQHF
15 - TRBJ2-3 TRBV7-9 TGTGCCAGCAGCAACCGGGACTCAAGATCAGATACGCAGTATTTT CASSNRDSRSDTQYF
14 - TRBJ2-5 TRBV7-2 TGTGCCAGCAGCTTACAGCAGGGTCAAGAGACCCAGTACTTC CASSLQQGQETQYF
16 TRBD1 TRBJ1-2 TRBV3-1/TRBV3-2 TGTGCCAGCAGCCAAGGGACAGGGGGCCATAACTATGGCTACACCTTC CASSQGTGGHNYGYTF
18 TRBD2 TRBJ2-1 TRBV4-2 TGTGCCAGCAGCCAAGACCATTTGACTAGCGGGAGATACAATGAGCAGTTCTTC CASSQDHLTSGRYNEQFF
15 - TRBJ1-2 TRBV6-5 TGTGCCAGCAGTACCCCTGGCAGGGCGGCCTATGGCTACACCTTC CASSTPGRAAYGYTF